Listed here are 8 T cell receptor beta chains from one sample, sequenced in a study of blood T cell repertoires in COVID-19. Sequenced by immunoSEQ multiplex PCR; TCRdb stores in-frame clones only, minus some. The sample records some 110,000 clones, 75% to 90% being singletons. Sequenced sample: peripheral blood. The receptors stem from a man between 65 and 85 years old with acute or convalescent COVID-19.

This chain links TRBV12-5 with TRBJ2-3, with 9 bases fitting TRBD1. V gave up 5 bases and J gave up 6 bases; unmatched junction bases: 6. Germline V gene lookup returns CDR1 LGHNT and CDR2 FRNRAP. The CDR3 spans 14 residues. This chain's CDR3 is CASGLGQGRDTQYF. CDR3 coding DNA: TGTGCTAGTGGTCTTGGACAGGGGAGGGATACGCAGTATTTT.

This chain links TRBV6-6 with TRBJ2-4; maybe TRBD2 (5 bases). V was shortened by 8 bases and J by 9 bases, with 14 bases between the two germline ends. Germline loops: CDR1 MNHNY, CDR2 SVGAGI (reference sequence). The CDR3 has 12 amino acids. CDR3 nucleotides: TGTGCCAGCGAGGGCAGCGTCGGCATTCAGTACTTC. It encodes CASEGSVGIQYF.

The V gene is TRBV6-4, the J gene TRBJ2-1, with 10 bases aligning to TRBD2. The CDR3 sequence is 15 residues long. The J segment lost 7 bases and the V segment lost 4 bases, leaving 7 bases of the junction unmatched. CDR1 and CDR2 from the germline V gene are MRHNA and SNTAGT. The CDR3 reads CASSVEAGGTNEQFF. In DNA form, the CDR3 reads TGTGCCAGCAGTGTCGAAGCGGGAGGGACGAATGAGCAGTTCTTC.

The chain links TRBV28 to TRBJ2-7; TRBD1 agrees at 9 bases. This CDR3 is 15 amino acids long. Germline-derived CDR1 and CDR2 are MDHEN and SYDVKM. Losses at the gene ends were 6 bases for V and 4 bases for J; bases not matched to a gene: 10. CDR3: CASRRRDRVTYEQYF. CDR3 bases: TGTGCCAGCAGACGACGGGACAGGGTAACTTACGAGCAGTACTTC.

This chain uses TRBV28 with TRBJ2-3, with 7 bases aligning to TRBD1. CDR3 size: 13 residues. V lost 6 bases and J lost 4; bases outside the gene matches: 4. CDR1 is MDHEN and CDR2 is SYDVKM in the germline V gene. The CDR3 sequence: CASSRQGPDTQYF. The CDR3 region has the DNA TGTGCCAGCAGCCGACAGGGTCCAGATACGCAGTATTTT.

The rearrangement joins TRBV4-2 to TRBJ2-3; TRBD2 matches at 11 bases. CDR3 length: 16 amino acids. The germline gives CDR1 LGHNA, CDR2 YNFKEQ. V was clipped by 3 bases and J by 2 bases; unmatched bases: 4. The CDR3 sequence: CASSQVLAGVTDTQYF. For the CDR3, the DNA is TGTGCCAGCAGCCAGGTACTAGCGGGGGTCACAGATACGCAGTATTTT.

The chain has TRBV9 and TRBJ2-2, with 8 bases aligning to TRBD2. J gave up 8 bases and V 0 bases, and 12 bases lay outside the gene matches. The CDR3 extends over 17 amino acids. Germline values: CDR1 SGDLS, CDR2 YYNGEE. The CDR3 sequence is CASSVAPMSGGSGELFF. The DNA for the CDR3 is TGTGCCAGCAGCGTAGCTCCCATGAGCGGGGGTTCTGGGGAGCTGTTTTTT.

The gene calls are TRBV7-9 and TRBJ2-1; tentative D call: TRBD2 (5 bases). The CDR3 is 13 amino acids. Germline-derived CDR1 and CDR2 are SEHNR and FQNEAQ (reference sequence). Trimming left V 1 base short and J 9 bases short, with 10 bases between. CDR3 sequence: CASSLDEGLEQFF. The CDR3 DNA follows: TGTGCCAGCAGCTTAGATGAGGGCCTTGAGCAGTTCTTC.